This section outlines one TCR beta chain sequence together with its context. Its antigen is not yet known. Within one base of it there is no much larger clone, and no base qualities were kept. The source of the sample is a study of regulatory T cells in long-lasting Graves disease (dated by TCRdb to 2020 to 2022). Notes on the research overall: Persistent Graves' disease was defined as antithyroid drug treatment for over 5 years with persistently positive TSH receptor autoantibodies. This study used TCR sequencing and RNA sequencing of peripheral blood to compare persistent Graves' disease patients against newly diagnosed Graves' disease patients. The study took place in China and was registered as a clinical trial. A total of 33 samples were covered by TCR sequencing, comprising some 13 persistent and approximately 20 newly diagnosed Graves' disease patients. In the clinical cohort, patients with persistent Graves' disease had used antithyroid drugs for an average of roughly ten years. General findings and caveats noted by the study authors: The small sample size was acknowledged by the authors as a limitation that may reduce accuracy. The study examined only peripheral blood because the primary lesion, thyroid tissue, could not be accessed. A larger number of public clonotypes was shared among persistent patients (fewer than 3,000) than among newly diagnosed patients (around 890). Compared with newly diagnosed patients, patients with persistent Graves' disease had lower TCR Shannon entropy and fewer highly expanded clones, which suggests clonal expansion. Sequencing and analysis were limited to the TCR beta chain.

The sample's time point label, decoded: persistent/refractory GD, antithyroid drugs over 5 years with positive TRAb. For both TCR sequencing and RNA sequencing, RNA was extracted from PBMCs using TRIzol. The diagnosis of Graves' disease followed American Thyroid Association guidelines. The patients came from an endocrinology department in Xi'an, China. From each patient, around 9.3 milliliters of peripheral blood was collected into an EDTA anticoagulant tube. Ficoll Paque Plus density gradient separation was used to isolate PBMCs, and no further T cell sorting was done. An Agilent 2100 Bioanalyzer and agarose gel were used to check RNA quality, while a NanoDrop 2000 measured RNA concentration. The library was made by multiplex PCR. The listed sequencing device is Illumina HiSeq 4000. To build TCR beta libraries, CDR3 regions were amplified by Arm-PCR using iRepertoire HTBI primers. Before sequencing, the PCR products went through gel purification. The authors' analysis ran thus. Across samples, about 63 TRBV and roughly 13 TRBJ segments were identified and used for gene usage analysis of CDR3 amino acid clonotypes. Filtered high-quality paired reads were merged into contigs using COPE and FqMerger. BLAST was used to align contigs to the IMGT TRBV, TRBD and TRBJ reference genes, and CDR3 was defined following IMGT. Highly expanded clones were defined as clonotypes with a frequency above 0.1%. Repertoire diversity was measured by Shannon entropy, and V-J evenness by the Gini coefficient. Public clonotypes were defined as clonotypes shared by more than one individual. TCRdb handled the public reads itself, with Q25 trimming in fastp and clone calling in MiXCR, and kept productive beta chains. Each CDR3 protein gets just one entry, which takes the most common genes and DNA from the rows behind it. None of the V and J calls come from the authors' own analysis; TCRdb made them. This sample comprises approximately 470,000 distinct CDR3 sequences, more than 20% of them detected only once. The ten most abundant clones make up under 9% of the sample.

Sequenced here: peripheral blood mononuclear cells (PBMCs), sampled when the disease was refractory, from a patient treated with antithyroid drugs. This TCR came from a female donor with Graves disease.

CDR3 sequence: CASTVKKVSGANVLTF. The bases are TGTGCCAGCACCGTGAAAAAGGTCTCTGGGGCCAACGTCCTGACTTTC. The chain uses TRBV7-3 and TRBJ2-6, with the D gene not confidently named. From its cysteine to its phenylalanine, the CDR3 spans 16 amino acids. The entry retains the CDR3 DNA only, 48 bases that are in frame from base 1. CDR1 and CDR2 were assigned from the germline V gene as SGHTA and FQGTGA. V was cut back by 7 bases and J by 0 bases, leaving a gap of 13 bases between them.